This is a list of T cell receptor beta chains from one sample in a study of blood T cell repertoires in COVID-19. Repertoires were generated with immunoSEQ multiplex PCR, while TCRdb's copy carries only in-frame clones and drops some. This repertoire shows about 290,000 clones, roughly nine tenths found once; its top ten account for 1.7%. The source material was PBMCs or T cells enriched from blood (not recorded which). All receptors come from a woman aged 35 to 49 who had recovered from COVID-19. Each CDR3 is given with its conserved first and last residue. D genes are given only for firm matches. The size of a clone is reported for some rows only, either as once, few or many, or as a class for expanded clones.

D	length	V	J	size	CDR3	DNA
TRBD2	14	TRBV18	TRBJ2-7	-	CASSPPGTGGEQYF	TGTGCCAGCTCACCACCCGGCACGGGGGGCGAGCAGTACTTC
-	15	TRBV7-2	TRBJ2-2	-	CASSLGPGGTGELFF	TGTGCCAGCAGCTTAGGTCCCGGTGGCACCGGGGAGCTGTTTTTT
TRBD1	12	TRBV19	TRBJ1-3	-	CASSVQQGTAVF	TGTGCCAGTAGTGTCCAGCAGGGGACAGCCGTATTT
-	14	TRBV5-1	TRBJ1-3	-	CASSLDPAGNTIYF	TGCGCCAGCAGCTTGGACCCAGCTGGAAACACCATATATTTT
-	15	TRBV18	TRBJ1-2	-	CASSPATGGNYGYTF	TGTGCCAGCTCACCGGCAACGGGGGGTAACTATGGCTACACCTTC
TRBD2	14	TRBV29-1	TRBJ2-5	-	CSVGPRVAGETQYF	TGCAGCGTTGGACCCCGGGTAGCGGGAGAGACCCAGTACTTC
-	14	TRBV5-1	TRBJ2-7	few	CASSLNESPDKQYF	TGCGCCAGCAGCTTGAATGAGTCACCAGACAAGCAGTACTTC
TRBD1	16	TRBV4-1	TRBJ2-7	-	CASSQDINRGLNEQYF	TGCGCCAGCAGCCAAGACATAAACAGGGGGCTCAACGAGCAGTACTTC
-	13	TRBV3-1/TRBV3-2	TRBJ1-4	-	CASKGARNEKLFF	TGTGCCAGCAAAGGGGCTCGGAATGAAAAACTGTTTTTT
TRBD1	15	TRBV5-1	TRBJ2-5	-	CASIKTGTVKETQYF	TGCGCCAGCATAAAAACCGGGACAGTCAAGGAGACCCAGTACTTC
-	15	TRBV6-6	TRBJ1-5	once	CASSYDKKGNQPQHF	TGTGCCAGCAGTTACGACAAAAAGGGGAATCAGCCCCAGCATTTT
TRBD1	14	TRBV3-1/TRBV3-2	TRBJ1-1	-	CASSLLRDSTEAFF	TGTGCCAGCAGCCTACTCCGGGACAGCACTGAAGCTTTCTTT
-	16	TRBV30	TRBJ1-1	-	CAWSKGLTTMNTEAFF	TGTGCCTGGAGTAAGGGACTGACGACCATGAACACTGAAGCTTTCTTT
-	15	TRBV5-1	TRBJ1-1	-	CASSGGGARNTEAFF	TGCGCCAGCAGCGGTGGGGGGGCGAGGAACACTGAAGCTTTCTTT
-	12	TRBV7-2	TRBJ2-1	-	CASSLGPREQFF	TGTGCCAGCAGCTTAGGCCCTCGGGAGCAGTTCTTC
TRBD1	13	TRBV7-9	TRBJ2-7	-	CASSFPDRGEQYF	TGTGCCAGCAGCTTTCCGGACAGGGGCGAGCAGTACTTC
TRBD1	15	TRBV3-1/TRBV3-2	TRBJ2-7	-	CASSASGTGKYEQYF	TGTGCCAGCAGCGCCTCCGGGACAGGGAAATACGAGCAGTACTTC
-	13	TRBV29-1	TRBJ1-2	few	CSAFRAVDYGYTF	TGCAGCGCCTTCAGGGCTGTGGACTATGGCTACACCTTC
TRBD1	15	TRBV19	TRBJ2-2	-	CASSIQGANTGELFF	TGTGCCAGTAGTATACAGGGGGCGAACACCGGGGAGCTGTTTTTT
-	15	TRBV5-1	TRBJ1-2	-	CASSWAGADFGSKTF	TGCGCCAGCAGCTGGGCAGGGGCTGATTTCGGGTCTAAAACCTTC
-	10	TRBV30	TRBJ1-5	-	CAWSVLPQHF	TGTGCCTGGAGTGTCCTCCCCCAGCATTTT
-	16	TRBV3-1/TRBV3-2	TRBJ2-1	-	CASSQDLGRVGNEQFF	TGTGCCAGCAGCCAAGATTTGGGGAGAGTCGGCAATGAGCAGTTCTTC
-	14	TRBV9	TRBJ2-1	-	CASSLSGAGSEQFF	TGTGCCAGCAGCTTAAGTGGCGCGGGGAGCGAGCAGTTCTTC
TRBD1	14	TRBV7-2	TRBJ1-6	once	CASRPATGGSPLHF	TGTGCCAGCAGACCCGCGACAGGGGGTTCACCCCTCCACTTT